This T cell receptor (beta chain) was sequenced for a study of T cell responses to AZD1222 COVID-19 vaccine. The data were produced by immunoSEQ multiplex PCR, yet TCRdb's version contains in-frame clones alone and is incomplete. In the table there are about 130,000 clones, around 89% of which are singletons. CDR3 size: 16 residues. Germline V gene lookup returns CDR1 SGHDN and CDR2 FVKESK. V was shortened by 3 bases and J by 1 base, with 14 bases between the two germline ends. This clone was recorded many times. What it binds is not known. Whole-study results and caveats: Receipt of two AZD1222 doses was followed by a rise in Spike-specific TCR breadth and depth. Vaccine-associated CD4 TCRs ranged over spike, dominating at 160-218 and 743-854. Without day 14 samples, only post-peak T cell repertoires were studied.

The TCR comes from an adult who received the AZD1222 COVID-19 vaccine. The gene calls are TRBV14 and TRBJ2-3; tentative D call: TRBD1 (6 bases). This material consisted of peripheral blood, taken 28 days after the second AZD1222 dose. The chain's CDR3 is CASSQPQGRGTDTQYF. In DNA form, the CDR3 reads TGTGCCAGCAGCCAGCCACAGGGCCGAGGCACAGATACGCAGTATTTT.